In its sample, the clone carrying this TCR beta chain was seen many times. The entry originates in a study of blood T cells in healthy people across ages. The use of a sample-barcoded 5' primer and a J-beta primer mix characterized a second PCR of about 7 to 12 cycles. Each of the cDNA molecules was tagged by a template-switch adaptor with 12 random nucleotides. TCRdb fed the 5' RACE reads into MiXCR, producing one record per CDR3 protein. The data show 590,000 or so distinct CDR3 sequences, about 28% seen once. The amount of total RNA extracted per sample was at least 6 micrograms. The length of the CDR3 is 15 residues. The V gene's germline CDR1 is MDHEN and CDR2 SYDVKM. With V trimmed by 5 bases and J by 6 bases, 12 bases remained unmatched.

The TCR sequence derives from a woman aged 80 or over in good health. The sequencing input was blood. The rearrangement joins TRBV28 to TRBJ1-2; 7 positions agree with TRBD1. CDR3 sequence: CASSMRRDSLNGYTF. In nucleotides, the CDR3 is TGTGCCAGCAGTATGAGGAGGGACAGCCTCAATGGCTACACCTTC.